This T cell receptor (beta chain) was recovered during a study of neurological immune-mediated disorders. The study's findings and limits: One related-CDR3 cluster, which may be a signature, held the repertoires of 18 of 34 multiple sclerosis patients after phylogenetic grouping.

This clonotype has ten or more counts. No antigen is known for it. The authors made cDNA by 5'RACE with 10-nucleotide random UMIs. TCRdb reprocessed the 5' RACE reads via MiXCR and lists one record per CDR3 protein. The sample lists 50,000 to 70,000 distinct CDR3 sequences, around 3.7% occurring once. This CDR3 region has 15 residues. Germline V CDR1 and CDR2: DFQATT, SNEGSKA (reference sequence). After removal of 5 bases from V and 1 base from J, the junction contained 6 bases not matched to a gene. The sequence came from a man in his forties with multiple sclerosis. The rearrangement links TRBV20-1 to TRBJ1-1; 11 bases are shared with TRBD1. Sequencing was done on a sample of PBMCs. The DNA for the CDR3 is TGCAGTGCTTACGTAGGGACAGGGGGGAACACTGAAGCTTTCTTT. Its protein is CSAYVGTGGNTEAFF.